This T cell receptor (beta chain) was identified in a study of cytomegalovirus exposure and HLA in healthy donors. Study at large: Most genotyped donors, 65% to 90% of about 430, had Caucasian-associated genetic ancestry.

Vbeta (60) and Jbeta (13) primers were used in the PCR. Profiled with immunoSEQ multiplex PCR; TCRdb holds only in-frame clones, not every one. The sample records about 200,000 clones, about 77% being singletons. The germline V and J ends were trimmed by 0 bases and 2 bases, with 8 bases remaining between them. The V gene's germline CDR1 is MNHNY and CDR2 SVGAGI (reference sequence). The CDR3 length is 14 residues. Whole-study results and caveats: A later analysis appeared to link common viral pathogens to several of the most significant clusters. Most subjects had HLA-A and HLA-B alleles reportedly predicted accurately by TCR beta sequences.

This clone has just a few counts. Its target is unknown. Within the sample, other DNA sequences also encode this same CDR3. This chain connects TRBV6-6 to TRBJ2-7, with D possibly matching TRBD2 (5 bases). This TCR derives from a woman aged 30 to 39 in good health and CMV-seropositive. The sequencing sample was made of PBMCs. As DNA, the CDR3 is TGTGCCAGCAGTTACTCGACGGGAACCTACGAGCAGTACTTC. Its protein is CASSYSTGTYEQYF.